This entry concerns a single T cell receptor beta chain. This record comes from a study of T cells expressing NK-cell markers. The CDR3 length is 17 residues. The V gene's germline CDR1 is SNHLY and CDR2 FYNNEI. Following a re-call of the 5' RACE reads, TCRdb has one entry per CDR3 protein and lacks DNA. The repertoire shows about 440,000 distinct CDR3 sequences; the top ten hold under 7.5%. The chain links TRBV2 to TRBJ2-5; TCRdb's D gene call, TRBD2, goes unchecked for lack of DNA. Sequencing was performed on blood T cells: a sorted CD56 or NKG2C T cell subset, CD4+ or CD8+ T cells, or bulk PBMC T cells (not recorded which). This receptor was identified in a woman between 18 and 69 years old in good health. CDR3 amino acids: CASSEDRLAGLGETQYF.